These 24 T cell receptor beta chains came from one sample sequenced in a study of OX40 agonist ivuxolimab in advanced cancers. Sequenced by immunoSEQ multiplex PCR; TCRdb stores in-frame clones only, minus some. This sample yields 75,000 to 95,000 clones, of which around 89% are seen a single time; about 9.1% belongs to the top ten. Material: CD4+ or CD8+ T cells sorted from blood, obtained in a trial of the OX40 agonist ivuxolimab. The origin of the receptors is an adult with an advanced solid tumor such as melanoma, head and neck, liver or kidney cancer.

The chain carries TRBV11-2 and TRBJ2-1; TRBD2 might be the D (5 bases). The length of the CDR3 is 14 residues. The V end lost 10 bases, the J end lost 5 bases, and 18 bases lay between the germline ends. Germline V gives CDR1 SGHAT, CDR2 FQNNGV. For the CDR3, the DNA is TGTGCCAACTCGCGGGTCGGTGGAGACAATGAGCAGTTCTTC. It is translated as CANSRVGGDNEQFF.

The chain couples TRBV11-1 to TRBJ1-2; D perhaps matches TRBD1 (6 bases). Germline V gene sequence: CDR1 SGHAT, CDR2 FQDESV (reference sequence). The CDR3 spans 13 residues. The V and J ends lost 5 bases and 4 bases respectively, with 11 bases between them. The CDR3 loop reads CASSKTDSYGYTF. CDR3 nucleotides: TGTGCCAGCAGCAAAACGGACAGCTATGGCTACACCTTC.

The genes are TRBV6-5 and TRBJ2-5, with D unclear. Germline V lookup: CDR1 MNHEY, CDR2 SVGAGI. Deletions cut 5 bases from V and 4 bases from J, with 11 bases between. The CDR3 is 13 amino acids. CDR3 sequence reads: CASSPRRRETQYF. The CDR3 DNA reads as TGTGCCAGCAGTCCCCGGCGGAGAGAGACCCAGTACTTC.

The chain uses TRBV5-1 and TRBJ2-2, with unresolved D. Germline CDR1 and CDR2: SGHRS and YFSETQ. The CDR3 sequence is 13 residues long. V lost 1 base to trimming and J lost 3 bases, with 4 bases between them. CDR3: CASSLSDTGELFF. DNA for the CDR3: TGCGCCAGCAGCTTGTCGGACACCGGGGAGCTGTTTTTT.

The chain carries TRBV6-1 and TRBJ1-5, with D unresolved. V was clipped by 4 bases and J by 4 bases, with 8 bases between them. This CDR3 is 13 amino acids long. Germline V gene sequence: CDR1 MNHNS, CDR2 SASEGT. Here the CDR3 DNA reads TGTGCCAGCAGTGGGGCATTTAATCAGCCCCAGCATTTT. Residues: CASSGAFNQPQHF.

The chain carries TRBV28 and TRBJ2-3; D not resolved. The germline V gene has CDR1 MDHEN and CDR2 SYDVKM. Trimming pared 8 bases from V and 0 bases from J, leaving 9 bases between. The CDR3 has 13 amino acids. CDR3 nucleotide sequence: TGTGCCAGCGGGCAGCCTAGCACAGATACGCAGTATTTT. It encodes CASGQPSTDTQYF.

The rearrangement joins TRBV7-2 to TRBJ2-4; no clear D. This CDR3 region has 13 residues. Germline CDR1 reads SGHTA; CDR2 reads FQGNSA. Trimming cost V 5 bases and J 6 bases, with 11 bases left between them. CDR3: CASSLNHGNIQYF. CDR3 DNA: TGTGCCAGCAGCCTAAATCACGGAAACATTCAGTACTTC.

The chain combines TRBV5-4 with TRBJ1-2, with D perhaps matching TRBD1 (6 bases). V lost 4 bases and J lost 0, with 13 bases in between. CDR3 length: 15 residues. Germline V gene lookup returns CDR1 SGHNT and CDR2 YYREEE (reference sequence). DNA for the CDR3: TGTGCCAGCAGCCCCCAGGGGACCGCTAACTATGGCTACACCTTC. Translating it yields CASSPQGTANYGYTF.

The table lists this clone with a few counts. This rearrangement joins TRBV2 to TRBJ2-7; TRBD1 is a possible D gene (6 bases). CDR3 size: 14 residues. Trimming removed 5 bases from V and 0 bases from J, with 11 bases in between. Looked up from germline, CDR1 is SNHLY and CDR2 is FYNNEI. The chain's CDR3 is CASSQGSLSYEQYF. The DNA for the CDR3 is TGTGCCAGCAGTCAGGGGTCCCTCTCCTACGAGCAGTACTTC.

The V call is TRBV19, the J call TRBJ1-1; 7 nucleotides line up with TRBD1. The J segment lost 2 bases and the V segment lost 3 bases, leaving 3 bases of the junction unmatched. The CDR3 is 14 amino acids. The germline V gene encodes CDR1 LNHDA and CDR2 SQIVND (reference sequence). CDR3 amino acids: CASSIQGGNTEAFF. The DNA for the CDR3 is TGTGCCAGTAGTATTCAGGGGGGTAACACTGAAGCTTTCTTT.

The chain recombines TRBV13 with TRBJ1-3; tentatively, D is TRBD1 (6 bases). V was shortened by 8 bases and J by 7 bases, with 12 bases between the two germline ends. This CDR3 comprises 12 residues. Germline V gene lookup returns CDR1 PRHDT and CDR2 FYEKMQ (reference sequence). CDR3 residues: CASSRTVNTIYF. CDR3 nucleotide sequence: TGTGCCAGCTCCCGGACAGTTAACACCATATATTTT.

This clone was seen a single time. The rearrangement joins TRBV2 to TRBJ2-3; possibly TRBD1 for D (6 bases). V shed 6 bases and J shed 1 base, with 11 bases lying between them. CDR3 size: 14 residues. Germline CDR1 and CDR2: SNHLY and FYNNEI. CDR3 nucleotide sequence: TGTGCCAGCAGCCTTAGACAGGGCACAGATACGCAGTATTTT. Its translation: CASSLRQGTDTQYF.

With respect to this clone: Other DNA sequences from this sample encode an identical CDR3 as well. The chain recombines TRBV7-9 with TRBJ2-7; D gene unclear. The CDR3 has 14 residues. CDR1 and CDR2 (germline): SEHNR, FQNEAQ (reference sequence). V shed 5 bases and J shed 1 base, with 12 bases lying between them. CDR3 protein: CASSPPSGSYEQYF. CDR3 bases: TGTGCCAGCAGCCCCCCCTCTGGTTCCTACGAGCAGTACTTC.

The V and J genes are TRBV6-6 and TRBJ2-7, with D possibly matching TRBD1 (6 bases). V shed 2 bases and J shed 2 bases, with 10 bases lying between them. This CDR3 region has 14 residues. Germline values: CDR1 MNHNY, CDR2 SVGAGI (reference sequence). CDR3 region: CASSYPSGAYEQYF. Here the CDR3 DNA reads TGTGCCAGCAGTTACCCTTCAGGGGCCTACGAGCAGTACTTC.

This clone was counted a few times. The V gene is TRBV18, the J gene TRBJ1-5; unclear D gene. V lost 3 bases and J 2 bases, leaving 11 bases between the germline ends. Germline loops: CDR1 KGHSH, CDR2 LQKENI. The CDR3 totals 15 residues. CDR3 bases: TGTGCCAGCTCACCGGCCGGGAGGCGCAATCAGCCCCAGCATTTT. Amino acid sequence: CASSPAGRRNQPQHF.

Note on this clone: The same CDR3 also results from other DNA sequences found in this sample. Here the CDR3 reads CASSLVPGNTEAFF. CDR3 sequence (DNA): TGCGCCAGCAGCTTGGTACCAGGGAACACTGAAGCTTTCTTT. V is TRBV5-1 and J is TRBJ1-1; D call uncertain. The germline CDR1 and CDR2 sequences are SGHRS and YFSETQ. The V and J ends lost 0 bases and 1 base respectively, with 7 bases between them. The CDR3 is 14 amino acids.

The rearrangement links TRBV20-1 to TRBJ2-5; D unresolved. V lost 5 bases, J lost 4 bases, and 2 bases lay in between. This CDR3 comprises 9 residues. Germline lookup yields CDR1 DFQATT and CDR2 SNEGSKA (reference sequence). Here the CDR3 DNA reads TGCAGTGCTCCAGAGACCCAGTACTTC. It codes for CSAPETQYF.

This chain joins TRBV18 and TRBJ2-5, with D possibly TRBD2 on 6 matching bases. This CDR3 has 15 amino acids. Trimming took 3 bases from V and 2 from J, leaving 13 bases between them. CDR1 and CDR2 from the germline V gene are KGHSH and LQKENI. CDR3 in amino acids: CASSPTSAGQETQYF. The CDR3 coding sequence is TGTGCCAGCTCACCGACTAGTGCGGGTCAAGAGACCCAGTACTTC.

DNA of the CDR3: TGTGCCAGCAGTTACTCCGGGACAGGGCAGAACGAGCAGTACTTC. This encodes CASSYSGTGQNEQYF. The V and J genes are TRBV6-6 and TRBJ2-7; 9 nucleotides agree with TRBD1. The CDR3 totals 15 residues. V dropped 0 bases and J dropped 5; count of bases not matched to a gene: 5. The germline V gene encodes CDR1 MNHNY and CDR2 SVGAGI (reference sequence).

The DNA for the CDR3 is TGTGCCACCAGCAGAGATCTGGGGGCCTACGAGCAGTACTTC. This encodes CATSRDLGAYEQYF. This sequence joins TRBV15 and TRBJ2-7, with D possibly being TRBD1 or TRBD2 (5 bases each). Trimming left V 0 bases short and J 2 bases short, with 8 bases between. CDR1 is LNHNV, CDR2 YYDKDF, per germline (reference sequence). CDR3 length: 14 residues.

The chain carries TRBV2 and TRBJ1-4; D uncertain. Trimming removed 6 bases at V and 8 bases at J, with 19 bases between. CDR1 and CDR2 from the germline V gene are SNHLY and FYNNEI. The CDR3 extends over 15 amino acids. The CDR3 nucleotides read TGTGCCAGCAGGCCTACGTGGTGGAGAGGAGAAAAACTGTTTTTT. This encodes CASRPTWWRGEKLFF.

The V and J genes are TRBV28 and TRBJ2-1; unclear D gene. The germline V and J ends were trimmed by 5 bases and 10 bases, with 15 bases remaining between them. Germline-derived CDR1 and CDR2 are MDHEN and SYDVKM. The CDR3 is 13 residues long. CDR3 DNA: TGTGCCAGCAGTGTTCCACCGCTGGCGGAGCAGTTCTTC. This encodes CASSVPPLAEQFF.

DNA of the CDR3: TGCGCCAGCAGTGGTCGACGTCCCTACGAGCAGTACTTC. Amino acids: CASSGRRPYEQYF. The chain links TRBV10-2 to TRBJ2-7; unclear D gene. Trimming removed 4 bases from V and 2 bases from J, with 9 bases in between. This CDR3 contains 13 residues. CDR1 and CDR2 from the germline V gene are WSHSY and SAAADI.

The V and J genes are TRBV11-2 and TRBJ2-7, with D possibly TRBD2 on 6 matching bases. CDR3 length: 13 amino acids. Trimming removed 5 bases from V and 2 bases from J, with 10 bases in between. Germline V gives CDR1 SGHAT, CDR2 FQNNGV. The CDR3 region is CASSPGGPYEQYF. As DNA, the CDR3 is TGTGCCAGCAGCCCCGGAGGGCCCTACGAGCAGTACTTC.